These 27 T cell receptor beta chains came from one sample sequenced in a study of cytomegalovirus exposure and HLA in healthy donors. Both 60 Vbeta primers and 13 Jbeta primers went into the PCR. Only in-frame clones appear in the TCRdb table, and some are missing; sequencing was by immunoSEQ multiplex PCR. The table gives roughly 120,000 clones; the top ten clones make up roughly 2% of it. Sequencing was done on a sample of PBMCs. The receptors were sampled from a man aged 40-49 years in good health and CMV-seronegative.

V and J are TRBV19 and TRBJ2-7; a weak D match, TRBD1 (5 bases). The CDR3 has 13 amino acids. Germline CDR1 LNHDA, CDR2 SQIVND (reference sequence). V was trimmed by 4 bases and J by 0 bases, leaving 7 bases between them. This CDR3 reads CASSTGLSYEQYF. DNA for the CDR3: TGTGCCAGTAGTACAGGGCTCTCCTACGAGCAGTACTTC.

This chain connects TRBV5-1 to TRBJ1-1, with a tentative D call TRBD1 (6 bases). This CDR3 has 14 residues. Germline V gene sequence: CDR1 SGHRS, CDR2 YFSETQ. The V and J ends lost 4 bases and 6 bases respectively, with 16 bases between them. The CDR3 protein is CASSPGGARPEAFF. CDR3 nucleotide sequence: TGCGCCAGCAGCCCTGGGGGGGCTCGGCCTGAAGCTTTCTTT. The variable domain in full, with the rest retrieved from reference TRBV5-1 and TRBJ1-1, is KAGVTQTPRYLIKTRGQQVTLSCSPISGHRSVSWYQQTPGQGLQFLFEYFSETQRNKGNFPGRFSGRQFSNSRSEMNVSTLELGDSALYLCASSPGGARPEAFFGQGTRLTVV.

The genes are TRBV15 and TRBJ2-2; TRBD1 might be the D (6 bases). This CDR3 spans 16 amino acids. Germline CDR1 and CDR2: LNHNV and YYDKDF (reference sequence). The V gene lost 3 bases and the J gene lost 6 bases, with 17 bases spanning the gap. The CDR3 region is CATSSLPGWGPGELFF. DNA of the CDR3: TGTGCCACCAGCAGCCTACCCGGGTGGGGGCCCGGGGAGCTGTTTTTT.

The genes are TRBV5-1 and TRBJ2-1; possibly TRBD2 for D (5 bases). The CDR3 contains 14 residues. Germline values: CDR1 SGHRS, CDR2 YFSETQ. Trimming stripped 3 bases from V and 3 bases from J, with 10 bases between. The CDR3 loop reads CASSSHGDYNEQFF. DNA for the CDR3: TGCGCCAGCAGCTCCCACGGGGACTACAATGAGCAGTTCTTC.

The chain recombines TRBV7-8 with TRBJ2-7; D remains unclear. V gave up 5 bases and J gave up 4 bases, with 9 bases separating them. This CDR3 is 12 amino acids long. Germline-derived CDR1 and CDR2 are SGHVS and FQNEAQ. CDR3 DNA sequence: TGTGCCAGCAGCCCGGTCGCGTACGAGCAGTACTTC. Translating it yields CASSPVAYEQYF.

J is TRBJ2-7 and V is TRBV9; TRBD1 agrees at 9 bases. Germline values: CDR1 SGDLS, CDR2 YYNGEE. The CDR3 is 13 amino acids. The V and J ends lost 3 bases and 6 bases, in that order; junction bases with no gene match: 4. CDR3 in amino acids: CASSDRTGAEQYF. DNA for the CDR3: TGTGCCAGCAGCGATCGGACAGGGGCCGAGCAGTACTTC.

The chain combines TRBV30 with TRBJ2-3; D unclear. Trimming stripped 0 bases from V and 8 bases from J, with 15 bases between. In germline, CDR1 is GTSNPN, CDR2 SVGIG (reference sequence). The CDR3 consists of 14 residues. CDR3 in amino acids: CAWSVGNYPGTQYF. CDR3 DNA sequence: TGTGCCTGGAGTGTAGGCAATTACCCGGGTACGCAGTATTTT.

The chain recombines TRBV4-1 with TRBJ1-1; D is ambiguous. This CDR3 has 14 residues. Germline CDR1 and CDR2: MGHRA and YSYEKL. Trimming cost V 4 bases and J 4 bases, with 13 bases left between them. The CDR3 loop reads CASSLSLASTEAFF. The CDR3 DNA follows: TGCGCCAGCAGCCTATCGTTGGCAAGCACTGAAGCTTTCTTT.

The V and J genes are TRBV5-1 and TRBJ1-1; D is possibly TRBD1 (6 bases). This CDR3 contains 13 residues. Trimming left V 3 bases short and J 2 bases short, with 8 bases between. Germline CDR1 SGHRS, CDR2 YFSETQ. Here the CDR3 reads CASSWGTNTEAFF. The CDR3, as DNA: TGCGCCAGCAGCTGGGGGACAAACACTGAAGCTTTCTTT.

V gene TRBV6-6 combines with J gene TRBJ1-1, with D possibly being TRBD1 (6 bases). This CDR3 comprises 16 residues. CDR1 is MNHNY and CDR2 is SVGAGI in the germline V gene (reference sequence). V shed 2 bases and J shed 0 bases, with 13 bases lying between them. The CDR3 bases are TGTGCCAGCAGTTACCTTAGGACAGAGATGAACACTGAAGCTTTCTTT. Its protein product is CASSYLRTEMNTEAFF.

V usage is TRBV30 and J usage is TRBJ2-1; TRBD2 is a possible D gene (6 bases). The CDR3 is 12 amino acids. Trimming cost V 2 bases and J 8 bases, with 10 bases left between them. Per germline, CDR1 GTSNPN and CDR2 SVGIG (reference sequence). The CDR3: CAWSLADYEQFF. The CDR3 DNA reads as TGTGCCTGGAGTTTAGCGGACTATGAGCAGTTCTTC.

The chain carries TRBV10-3 and TRBJ2-7, with TRBD2 identical over 7 bases. V lost 0 bases and J lost 0; bases outside the gene matches: 5. This CDR3 comprises 16 residues. The germline V gene has CDR1 ENHRY and CDR2 SYGVKD. CDR3 DNA: TGTGCCATCAGTGAGTCGTTAGCGGGTGGCTCCTACGAGCAGTACTTC. It encodes CAISESLAGGSYEQYF.

The chain couples TRBV5-1 to TRBJ2-5, with D possibly being TRBD1 (6 bases). Trimming left V 0 bases short and J 11 bases short, with 14 bases between. The CDR3 loop spans 13 amino acids. Germline CDR1 and CDR2: SGHRS and YFSETQ. CDR3 DNA: TGCGCCAGCAGCTTGGACGGGTCAGGGGCTCAGTACTTC. It yields the protein CASSLDGSGAQYF.

V gene TRBV7-8 combines with J gene TRBJ1-5; TRBD1 agrees at 7 bases. The germline CDR1 and CDR2 sequences are SGHVS and FQNEAQ. The CDR3 sequence is 14 residues long. Trimming removed 4 bases from V and 5 bases from J; junction bases left unmatched: 5. The chain's CDR3 is CASSSGQVDQPQHF. The DNA of the CDR3 is TGTGCCAGCAGCTCAGGACAGGTGGATCAGCCCCAGCATTTT.

This chain uses TRBV18 with TRBJ2-2; 9 nucleotides line up with TRBD2. J gave up 0 bases and V 4 bases, and 15 bases lay outside the gene matches. The CDR3 covers 20 residues. The V gene's germline CDR1 is KGHSH and CDR2 LQKENI. This CDR3 is CASSQNRNLLAGPNTGELFF. For the CDR3, the DNA is TGTGCCAGCTCACAGAACAGGAATTTACTAGCGGGTCCGAACACCGGGGAGCTGTTTTTT.

CDR3 nucleotides: TGTGCCAGCAGTCCCCTCTCCAGCGGGAGTGGGCAAGAGACCCAGTACTTC. Translated, it gives CASSPLSSGSGQETQYF. The J gene is TRBJ2-5, the V gene TRBV27, with 8 bases identical to TRBD2. CDR3 length: 17 residues. The J segment lost 2 bases and the V segment lost 5 bases, leaving 13 bases of the junction unmatched. Germline lookup yields CDR1 MNHEY and CDR2 SMNVEV (reference sequence).

The chain combines TRBV11-3 with TRBJ2-5; the D gene is possibly TRBD2 (6 bases). The CDR3 extends over 13 amino acids. V gave up 7 bases and J gave up 11 bases, with 20 bases separating them. Germline assignment: CDR1 SGHNT and CDR2 YENEEA. For the CDR3, the DNA is TGTGCCAGCACCTCTAGCGAGAGGATTGAGCAGTACTTC. Amino acid sequence: CASTSSERIEQYF.

The rearrangement joins TRBV7-9 to TRBJ1-2, with TRBD1 identical over 7 bases. V was pared by 2 bases and J by 4 bases, with 7 bases of the junction left unmatched. Germline V gene sequence: CDR1 SEHNR, CDR2 FQNEAQ (reference sequence). The CDR3 length is 15 residues. The CDR3 DNA sequence: TGTGCCAGCAGCTTATTTACAGGGGTCGGCTATGGCTACACCTTC. Protein product: CASSLFTGVGYGYTF.

The V call is TRBV6-6, the J call TRBJ2-7; D might be TRBD2 (7 bases). Germline CDR1 is MNHNY and CDR2 is SVGAGI (reference sequence). Trimming cost V 9 bases and J 3 bases, with 12 bases left between them. This CDR3 region has 12 residues. DNA for the CDR3: TGTGCCAGTTCGGGGGGCCGCTACGAGCAGTACTTC. Its protein is CASSGGRYEQYF.

The V call is TRBV10-3, the J call TRBJ1-1; TRBD1 is a possible D gene (6 bases). The CDR3 totals 13 residues. The germline gives CDR1 ENHRY, CDR2 SYGVKD. V lost 7 bases, J lost 4 bases, and 13 bases lay in between. The CDR3 nucleotides are TGTGCCATCACAGCCGGGGGGCGCACTGAAGCTTTCTTT. Translating gives CAITAGGRTEAFF.

CDR3 amino acids: CASSSGTAGAQYF. The CDR3 nucleotides are TGTGCCAGTTCTTCCGGGACAGCTGGGGCCCAGTACTTC. This chain links TRBV19 with TRBJ2-5; 7 nucleotides line up with TRBD1. Per germline, CDR1 LNHDA and CDR2 SQIVND (reference sequence). Trimming removed 8 bases from V and 9 bases from J; junction bases left unmatched: 12. The CDR3 runs to 13 residues.

This chain uses TRBV10-3 with TRBJ1-5; tentatively, D is TRBD1 (5 bases). Germline CDR1 ENHRY, CDR2 SYGVKD. The CDR3 covers 13 residues. The V end lost 4 bases, the J end lost 5 bases, and 9 bases lay between the germline ends. CDR3 in amino acids: CAISARDDQPQHF. CDR3 DNA sequence: TGTGCCATCAGTGCCAGGGATGATCAGCCCCAGCATTTT.

The chain uses TRBV19 and TRBJ2-1, with 8 bases lining up with TRBD2. This CDR3 is 16 amino acids long. CDR1 is LNHDA, CDR2 SQIVND, per germline (reference sequence). V lost 0 bases and J lost 0; bases outside the gene matches: 1. The CDR3 coding sequence is TGTGCCAGTAGTATAGAGGCGGGAGGCTCCTACAATGAGCAGTTCTTC. Translating gives CASSIEAGGSYNEQFF. The whole variable domain, filled in from reference TRBV19 and TRBJ2-1, reads DGGITQSPKYLFRKEGQNVTLSCEQNLNHDAMYWYRQDPGQGLRLIYYSQIVNDFQKGDIAEGYSVSREKKESFPLTVTSAQKNPTAFYLCASSIEAGGSYNEQFFGPGTRLTVL.

A word on this clone: An end of the junction does not agree with germline; a read error may underlie this. The chain employs TRBV5-6 and TRBJ2-1, with 11 nucleotides matching TRBD2. Germline V lookup: CDR1 SGHDT, CDR2 YYEEEE. The CDR3 is 16 residues long. The CDR3 DNA sequence: TGTGCCAGCAGATTGGGACTAGCGGAGGCCTACAATGAGCAGTTCTTC. This translates into CASRLGLAEAYNEQFF.

The gene calls are TRBV19 and TRBJ2-5, with 10 bases fitting TRBD2. The junction had 5 bases not matched to a gene; V was cut back by 0 bases and J by 4 bases. There are 16 residues in the CDR3. The germline V gene encodes CDR1 LNHDA and CDR2 SQIVND (reference sequence). Written as DNA, the CDR3 is TGTGCCAGTAGTATAGATCGGGCTAGCGGGAGAGAGACCCAGTACTTC. As protein: CASSIDRASGRETQYF.

The CDR3 sequence is CASRSSGSSDEQYF. CDR3 nucleotide sequence: TGTGCCAGCAGATCTAGCGGGAGTTCCGACGAGCAGTACTTC. The genes are TRBV6-6 and TRBJ2-7, with 10 bases lining up with TRBD2. The CDR3 is made up of 14 amino acids. Trimming at V came to 6 bases and at J to 5 bases, leaving 7 bases not matched to a gene. Germline-derived CDR1 and CDR2 are MNHNY and SVGAGI (reference sequence).

This chain uses TRBV18 with TRBJ2-7, with TRBD2 identical over 7 bases. The V gene end was trimmed by 0 bases and the J gene end by 5 bases; junction bases not matched to a gene: 4. The CDR3 length is 14 residues. Germline V gives CDR1 KGHSH, CDR2 LQKENI. The CDR3 DNA sequence: TGTGCCAGCTCACCACCGGAGGGGAGGGACGAGCAGTACTTC. Its translation is CASSPPEGRDEQYF.